This T cell receptor beta chain stems from a study of blood T cells in healthy people across ages. The V end was cut by 1 base, the J end by 3 bases, with 14 bases between. Germline-derived CDR1 and CDR2 are SEHNR and FQNEAQ (reference sequence). There are 16 residues in the CDR3. Then a second PCR, running roughly 7 to 11 cycles, was carried out with a sample-barcoded 5' primer and a J-beta primer mix. A single record per CDR3 protein comes from TCRdb applying MiXCR to the 5' RACE reads. The sample records about 1.6 million distinct CDR3 sequences, around 36% being singletons. The source material was blood. The chain has TRBV7-9 and TRBJ2-3, with a tentative D call TRBD2 (5 bases). This sequence was found in a woman in her 30s in good health. CDR3 in amino acids: CASSLGGKGRTDTQYF. CDR3 sequence (DNA): TGTGCCAGCAGCTTAGGAGGGAAGGGCCGGACAGATACGCAGTATTTT.